One sample yielded the 26 T cell receptor beta chains listed below, sequenced in a study of blood T cells in healthy people across ages (dated by TCRdb to about 2015). Library preparation employed 5' RACE. These reads were obtained on an Illumina HiSeq 2500. A second about 7 to 11 cycle PCR used a sample-barcoded 5' primer and a J-beta primer mix. TCRdb's own reprocessing of the public reads used fastp at Q25 and MiXCR and kept productive beta chains. Duplicate CDR3 protein sequences are folded into a single record with the most common DNA and genes. The sample yields more than 1.4 million distinct CDR3 sequences; roughly 45% were counted once. The top ten clonotypes cover 7.9% of the sample. The sample consisted of blood. Receptors were obtained from a woman between 18 and 30 years old in good health.

On this clonotype itself: An end of the junction does not agree with germline; a read error may underlie this. V is TRBV12-3 or TRBV12-4 and J is TRBJ2-3; 9 bases agree with TRBD2. CDR3 length equals 16 residues. CDR3 residues: CTSSFQGGGGGDTQYF. CDR3 nucleotides: TGTACCAGCAGTTTTCAAGGCGGGGGGGGCGGAGATACGCAGTATTTT.

A few counts support this clonotype. The chain is built from TRBV7-9 and TRBJ1-2; the match to TRBD1 covers 8 bases. The CDR3 sequence is 14 residues long. Germline CDR1 SEHNR, CDR2 FQNEAQ (reference sequence). V shed 10 bases, J shed 3 bases, and the junction held 10 bases outside the gene matches. CDR3 in DNA: TGTGCCACCCAATCCGGGACAGGCTACTATGGCTACACCTTC. This encodes CATQSGTGYYGYTF.

The chain carries TRBV6-2 or TRBV6-3 and TRBJ1-6; 7 nucleotides align to TRBD1. The V and J ends lost 5 bases and 10 bases, in that order; junction bases with no gene match: 17. In germline, CDR1 is MNHEY, CDR2 SVGEGT. This CDR3 has 17 residues. The CDR3 sequence is CASSRPELQGFKSPLHF. CDR3 nucleotide sequence: TGTGCCAGCAGTCGCCCCGAACTACAGGGGTTTAAGTCACCCCTCCACTTT.

This clonotype appeared a few times. The rearrangement links TRBV4-2 to TRBJ2-5; TRBD2 agrees at 8 bases. This CDR3 comprises 16 residues. Losses at the gene ends were 4 bases for V and 1 base for J; bases not matched to a gene: 8. Germline V CDR1 and CDR2: LGHNA, YNFKEQ. Here the CDR3 DNA reads TGTGCCAGCAGCCCGCAGCTCACTAGCGGCCAAGAGACCCAGTACTTC. Encoded protein: CASSPQLTSGQETQYF.

V and J are TRBV25-1 and TRBJ2-5, with 7 bases that match TRBD1. With 3 bases clipped from V and 5 bases from J, the junction kept 6 bases outside the gene matches. Germline V gene sequence: CDR1 MGHDK, CDR2 SYGVNS. There are 14 residues in the CDR3. The DNA for the CDR3 is TGTGCCAGCAGTGAGAGAGGGGGCTGGGAGACCCAGTACTTC. Encoded protein: CASSERGGWETQYF.

The chain is built from TRBV7-2 and TRBJ2-7, with TRBD1 matching 7 bases. Looked up from germline, CDR1 is SGHTA and CDR2 is FQGNSA. V lost 5 bases to trimming and J lost 2 bases; unmatched junction nucleotides: 9. The CDR3 totals 15 residues. CDR3 bases: TGTGCCAGCAGCGCCGGGACAGCCAATACCTACGAGCAGTACTTC. Its protein is CASSAGTANTYEQYF.

The chain has TRBV7-2 and TRBJ2-3; TRBD1 matches at 9 bases. Unmatched junction bases numbered 4, after V lost 7 bases and J lost 2 bases. This CDR3 is built from 14 residues. Germline CDR1 reads SGHTA; CDR2 reads FQGNSA. The CDR3 sequence: CASNPQGATDTQYF. CDR3 bases: TGTGCCAGCAATCCACAGGGGGCCACAGATACGCAGTATTTT.

This clonotype was counted once. The V and J genes are TRBV30 and TRBJ1-1; D possibly corresponds to TRBD1 (5 bases). V dropped 4 bases and J dropped 0 bases, with 12 bases sitting between them. CDR3 length: 14 amino acids. CDR1 is GTSNPN and CDR2 is SVGIG in the germline V gene (reference sequence). As DNA, the CDR3 is TGTGCCTGGATCCGGACACGGATGAACACTGAAGCTTTCTTT. It yields the protein CAWIRTRMNTEAFF.

This chain uses TRBV27 with TRBJ2-5; TRBD2 matches at 8 bases. The CDR3 runs to 19 residues. The ends lost 3 bases at V and 0 bases at J; junction bases unmatched: 15. Looked up from germline, CDR1 is MNHEY and CDR2 is SMNVEV (reference sequence). The CDR3 DNA sequence: TGTGCCAGCAGTTTTTCCCCGAGGAGCGGGGGTGTTTACCAAGAGACCCAGTACTTC. Encoded protein: CASSFSPRSGGVYQETQYF.

There are a few counts of this clonotype. The chain joins TRBV27 to TRBJ2-7; 8 nucleotides align to TRBD2. The CDR3 extends over 14 amino acids. Trimming removed 10 bases from V and 3 bases from J; junction bases left unmatched: 11. Germline V lookup: CDR1 MNHEY, CDR2 SMNVEV (reference sequence). The CDR3 loop reads CATSGGLVGYEQYF. CDR3 DNA sequence: TGTGCCACCAGCGGGGGCCTAGTGGGCTACGAGCAGTACTTC.

The rearrangement joins TRBV20-1 to TRBJ2-1; D unresolved. The germline V and J ends were trimmed by 4 bases and 4 bases, with 11 bases remaining between them. This CDR3 is built from 13 residues. Germline lookup yields CDR1 DFQATT and CDR2 SNEGSKA (reference sequence). In DNA form, the CDR3 reads TGCAGTGCTAAAAACCCGAGTTACAATGAGCAGTTCTTC. This gives the protein CSAKNPSYNEQFF.

The J gene is TRBJ1-1, the V gene TRBV27; 7 positions match TRBD1. The germline V gene encodes CDR1 MNHEY and CDR2 SMNVEV (reference sequence). Trimming cost V 7 bases and J 8 bases; bases outside gene matches: 13. The CDR3 runs 14 residues. For the CDR3, the DNA is TGTGCCAGCACCCCAGGGGGTCGTGGATCAGAAGCTTTCTTT. This sequence encodes CASTPGGRGSEAFF.

This clonotype has a handful of counts. This rearrangement joins TRBV21-1 to TRBJ2-7; the tabulated D call, TRBD2, remains unverified against the DNA. TRBV21-1 is designated a pseudogene. This CDR3 has 16 residues. The CDR3 is CASSRSGLASAYEQYF. CDR3 nucleotides: TGTGCCAGCAGCAGATCGGGACTAGCGTCCGCCTACGAGCAGTACTTC.

This clonotype was observed a few times. The chain couples TRBV6-5 to TRBJ2-5; 8 nucleotides agree with TRBD2. The V segment lost 2 bases and the J segment 5 bases; nucleotides outside the gene matches: 10. The V gene's germline CDR1 is MNHEY and CDR2 SVGAGI. The CDR3 has 16 residues. CDR3 in DNA: TGTGCCAGCAGTTACAGGGGACTAGGGGGAAGGGAGACCCAGTACTTC. Its translation: CASSYRGLGGRETQYF.

This clonotype was seen at least ten times. This chain connects TRBV6-1 to TRBJ2-1; 8 nucleotides match TRBD2. The CDR3 contains 18 residues. Germline lookup yields CDR1 MNHNS and CDR2 SASEGT. The ends lost 2 bases at V and 0 bases at J; junction bases unmatched: 9. CDR3 loop: CASSERASGWSSYNEQFF. The CDR3 DNA reads as TGTGCCAGCAGTGAAAGGGCTAGCGGGTGGAGCTCCTACAATGAGCAGTTCTTC.

This clonotype has only a few counts. The chain has TRBV6-1 and TRBJ2-7; no firm D call. The CDR3 spans 13 residues. CDR1 MNHNS and CDR2 SASEGT come from the germline V gene. The germline V and J ends were trimmed by 4 bases and 2 bases, with 9 bases remaining between them. CDR3 sequence: CASSVQPAYEQYF. The CDR3 nucleotides read TGTGCCAGCAGTGTACAGCCCGCCTACGAGCAGTACTTC.

This clonotype was counted only a few times. This chain connects TRBV27 to TRBJ2-1; D is uncertain. Trimming pared 4 bases from V and 6 bases from J, leaving 13 bases between. The CDR3 runs to 14 residues. Germline CDR1 MNHEY, CDR2 SMNVEV (reference sequence). The CDR3 here is CASSSQTTVNEQFF. The CDR3 bases are TGTGCCAGCAGTTCCCAGACCACAGTCAATGAGCAGTTCTTC.

This clonotype came up a few times. The CDR3 coding sequence is TGCAGTGCACCGGGCCGAATGGTCTACGAGCAGTACTTC. Protein sequence: CSAPGRMVYEQYF. V gene TRBV20-1 combines with J gene TRBJ2-7; D is unresolved. V lost 6 bases to trimming and J lost 3 bases, with 15 bases between them. The germline CDR1 and CDR2 sequences are DFQATT and SNEGSKA (reference sequence). The CDR3 loop spans 13 amino acids.

This clonotype was counted a single time. The CDR3 protein is CSARTSGRGISTDTQYF. The CDR3 DNA is TGCAGTGCCCGAACTAGCGGGAGGGGAATTAGCACAGATACGCAGTATTTT. The chain carries TRBV20-1 and TRBJ2-3; 13 bases fit TRBD2. CDR3 length: 17 amino acids. CDR1 and CDR2 from the germline V gene are DFQATT and SNEGSKA (reference sequence). J was trimmed by 0 bases and V by 6 bases; bases with no gene match: 9.

The rearrangement links TRBV6-1 to TRBJ2-7, with 8 bases identical to TRBD1. Germline V lookup: CDR1 MNHNS, CDR2 SASEGT. V lost 7 bases and J lost 2; bases outside the gene matches: 13. The CDR3 loop spans 16 amino acids. The CDR3 DNA reads as TGTGCCAGCAAAGATCCAGGGGGCGATCTCACCTACGAGCAGTACTTC. Protein sequence: CASKDPGGDLTYEQYF.

The CDR3 loop reads CASSENLAGSDTQYF. Here the CDR3 DNA reads TGCGCCAGCAGCGAAAACCTAGCGGGGTCAGATACGCAGTATTTT. The rearrangement links TRBV5-1 to TRBJ2-3; 9 bases are shared with TRBD2. The CDR3 length is 15 residues. Germline CDR1 SGHRS, CDR2 YFSETQ. After removal of 4 bases from V and 4 bases from J, the junction contained 7 bases not matched to a gene.

This clonotype was counted ten times or more. This chain connects TRBV6-5 to TRBJ2-1; the match to TRBD2 covers 7 bases. This CDR3 spans 14 amino acids. In germline, CDR1 is MNHEY, CDR2 SVGAGI. V shed 6 bases and J 5 bases; nucleotides not matched to a gene: 7. CDR3 nucleotides: TGTGCCAGCAGATGGACTAGGAATAACAATGAGCAGTTCTTC. It is translated as CASRWTRNNNEQFF.

Only a few counts were recorded for this clonotype. The V gene is TRBV6-1, the J gene TRBJ2-7; 7 bases match TRBD2. This CDR3 has 15 residues. Germline CDR1 and CDR2: MNHNS and SASEGT. With 3 bases clipped from V and 5 bases from J, the junction kept 10 bases outside the gene matches. Written as DNA, the CDR3 is TGTGCCAGCAGTGATTTCGGGGGGAATCAAGACGAGCAGTACTTC. Translating gives CASSDFGGNQDEQYF.

This chain joins TRBV6-5 and TRBJ1-2; D is undetermined. The CDR3 contains 15 residues. The germline V gene encodes CDR1 MNHEY and CDR2 SVGAGI. V lost 3 bases, J lost 7 bases, and 18 bases lay in between. The CDR3, as DNA: TGTGCCAGCAGTTATGGTAAAGGGTTTCTCTCTGGCTACACCTTC. It specifies CASSYGKGFLSGYTF.

This chain links TRBV7-9 with TRBJ2-3; D possibly matches TRBD1 or TRBD2 (6 bases each). The CDR3 sequence is 16 residues long. CDR1 is SEHNR and CDR2 is FQNEAQ in the germline V gene (reference sequence). Trimming took off 5 bases at V and 2 bases at J, with 17 bases between the two ends. The CDR3 reads CASSLKGGLFTDTQYF. CDR3 in DNA: TGTGCCAGCAGCCTAAAAGGGGGACTCTTCACAGATACGCAGTATTTT.

This clonotype has just a few counts. The chain recombines TRBV5-1 with TRBJ2-1; 12 bases are shared with TRBD2. The CDR3 extends over 14 amino acids. Looked up from germline, CDR1 is SGHRS and CDR2 is YFSETQ. Trimming took 4 bases from V and 9 from J; bases not matched to a gene: 5. CDR3 region: CASSETSGRGEQFF. The CDR3 region has the DNA TGCGCCAGCAGCGAGACTAGCGGGAGAGGTGAGCAGTTCTTC.